Sequencing of this TCR beta chain was carried out in a study of T cell repertoires in cytomegalovirus infection. As for the study in general: Matching HLA type, along with CMV infection, was indicated by public TCR beta signatures. Study conclusions and caveats: The ex vivo response was dominated by HLA-C-restricted CMV-specific TCR beta clonotypes.

TCRdb fed the reads into MiXCR, producing one record per CDR3 protein. Altogether 650,000 to 850,000 distinct CDR3 sequences are present, 25% to 35% being singletons, with the ten largest covering roughly 13%. Germline values: CDR1 SGHAT, CDR2 FQNNGV. This CDR3 is 17 amino acids long. Trimming shortened V by 1 base and J by 2 bases, and 14 bases separated the two germline ends. The table lists this clonotype with many counts. The antigen is not known. The source was cultured CD8+ T cells from PBMCs, collected from culture after CMV antigen stimulation. The clonotype comes from a human donor in good health (CMV status not recorded). Some clones in this sample may be carry-over from other donors' samples. The chain carries TRBV11-2 and TRBJ1-4; no clear D. The CDR3 region has the DNA TGTGCCAGCAGCTTAGGTCAAACGAGGGCGACTAATGAAAAACTGTTTTTT. It is translated as CASSLGQTRATNEKLFF.